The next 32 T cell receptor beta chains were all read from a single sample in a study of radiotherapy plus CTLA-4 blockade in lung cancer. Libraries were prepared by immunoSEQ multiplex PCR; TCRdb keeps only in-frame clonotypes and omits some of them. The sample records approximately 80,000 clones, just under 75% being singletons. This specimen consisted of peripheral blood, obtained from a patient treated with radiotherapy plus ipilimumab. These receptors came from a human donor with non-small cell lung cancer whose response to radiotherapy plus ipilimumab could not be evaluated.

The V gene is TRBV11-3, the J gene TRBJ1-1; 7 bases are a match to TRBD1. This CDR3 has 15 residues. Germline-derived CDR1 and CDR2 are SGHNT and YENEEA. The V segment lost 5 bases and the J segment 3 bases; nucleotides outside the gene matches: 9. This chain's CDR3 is CASSEGYRGHTEAFF. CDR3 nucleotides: TGTGCCAGCAGCGAGGGGTACAGGGGCCACACTGAAGCTTTCTTT.

As DNA, the CDR3 is TGTGCCACCAGCAGAGATCTCAGCACAGATACGCAGTATTTT. This gives the protein CATSRDLSTDTQYF. The V and J genes are TRBV15 and TRBJ2-3; D remains unclear. This CDR3 has 14 amino acids. The germline V gene has CDR1 LNHNV and CDR2 YYDKDF (reference sequence). V gave up 0 bases and J gave up 0 bases, with 4 bases separating them.

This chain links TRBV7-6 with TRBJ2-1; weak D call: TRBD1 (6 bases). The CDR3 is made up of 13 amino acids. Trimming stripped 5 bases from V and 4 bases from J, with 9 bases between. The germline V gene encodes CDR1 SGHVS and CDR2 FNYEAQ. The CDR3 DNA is TGTGCCAGCAGCCAAGGGACATACAATGAGCAGTTCTTC. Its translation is CASSQGTYNEQFF.

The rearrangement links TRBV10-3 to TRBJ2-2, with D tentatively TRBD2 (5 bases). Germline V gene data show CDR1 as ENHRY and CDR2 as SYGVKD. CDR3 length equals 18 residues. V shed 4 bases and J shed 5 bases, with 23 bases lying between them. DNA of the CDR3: TGTGCCATCAGTGCCCCCGCCGGCTCAGATTCGGGGACCGGGGAGCTGTTTTTT. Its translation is CAISAPAGSDSGTGELFF.

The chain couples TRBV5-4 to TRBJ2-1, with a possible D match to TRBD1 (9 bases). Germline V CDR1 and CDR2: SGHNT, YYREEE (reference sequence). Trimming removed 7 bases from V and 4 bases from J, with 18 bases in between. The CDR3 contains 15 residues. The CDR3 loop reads CASGGGTGKYNEQFF. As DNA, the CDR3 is TGTGCCAGCGGCGGGGGGACAGGGAAATACAATGAGCAGTTCTTC.

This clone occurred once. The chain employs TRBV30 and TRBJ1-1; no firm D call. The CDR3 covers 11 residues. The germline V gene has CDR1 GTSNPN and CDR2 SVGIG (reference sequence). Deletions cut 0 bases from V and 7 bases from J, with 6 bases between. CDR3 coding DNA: TGTGCCTGGAGTGTGAGGAGTGAAGCTTTCTTT. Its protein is CAWSVRSEAFF.

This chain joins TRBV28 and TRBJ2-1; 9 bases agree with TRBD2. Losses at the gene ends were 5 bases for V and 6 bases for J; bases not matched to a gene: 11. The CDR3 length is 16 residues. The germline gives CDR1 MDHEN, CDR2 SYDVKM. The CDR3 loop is CASSPLGGRDVNEQFF. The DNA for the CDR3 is TGTGCCAGCAGTCCCCTAGGCGGGAGGGATGTCAATGAGCAGTTCTTC.

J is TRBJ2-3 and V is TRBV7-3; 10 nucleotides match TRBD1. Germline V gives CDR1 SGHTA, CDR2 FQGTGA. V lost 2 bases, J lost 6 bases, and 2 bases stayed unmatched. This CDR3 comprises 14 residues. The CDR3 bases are TGTGCCAGCAGCTTAGGGACAGGGGCCGATACGCAGTATTTT. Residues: CASSLGTGADTQYF. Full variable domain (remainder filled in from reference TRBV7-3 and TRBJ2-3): GAGVSQTPSNKVTEKGKYVELRCDPISGHTALYWYRQSLGQGPEFLIYFQGTGAADDSGLPNDRFFAVRPEGSVSTLKIQRTERGDSAVYLCASSLGTGADTQYFGPGTRLTVL.

CDR3 nucleotide sequence: TGTGCCACCGCTTTAGAGACACCGGGACTAGCGGGAAGGGTCAAAAACATTCAGTACTTC. Encoded protein: CATALETPGLAGRVKNIQYF. V and J are TRBV15 and TRBJ2-4; 13 bases map to TRBD2. The V gene's germline CDR1 is LNHNV and CDR2 YYDKDF (reference sequence). CDR3 length equals 20 residues. V lost 8 bases, J lost 3 bases, and 19 bases stayed unmatched.

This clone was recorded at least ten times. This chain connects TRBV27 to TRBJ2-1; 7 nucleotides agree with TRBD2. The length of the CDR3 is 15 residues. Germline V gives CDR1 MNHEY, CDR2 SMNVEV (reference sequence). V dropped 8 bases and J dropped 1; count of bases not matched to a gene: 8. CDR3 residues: CASGGDWDSYNEQFF. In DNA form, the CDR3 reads TGTGCCAGCGGGGGGGACTGGGATTCCTACAATGAGCAGTTCTTC.

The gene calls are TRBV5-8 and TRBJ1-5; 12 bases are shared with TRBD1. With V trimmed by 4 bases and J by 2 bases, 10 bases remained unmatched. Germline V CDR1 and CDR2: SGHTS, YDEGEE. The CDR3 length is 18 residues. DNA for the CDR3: TGTGCCAGCAGCCGAGCCTTGGGACAGGGGGCCGGCAATCAGCCCCAGCATTTT. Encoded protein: CASSRALGQGAGNQPQHF.

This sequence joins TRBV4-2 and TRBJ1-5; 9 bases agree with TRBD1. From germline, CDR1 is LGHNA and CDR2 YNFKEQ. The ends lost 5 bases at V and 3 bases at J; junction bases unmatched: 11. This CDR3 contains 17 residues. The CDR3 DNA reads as TGTGCCAGCAGCTCTAAAACGGACAGGGGCTACAATCAGCCCCAGCATTTT. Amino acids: CASSSKTDRGYNQPQHF.

This chain's CDR3 is CAWDTGASNTEAFF. In nucleotides, the CDR3 is TGTGCCTGGGATACAGGGGCCTCTAACACTGAAGCTTTCTTT. The rearrangement uses TRBV30 and TRBJ1-1; 7 bases fit TRBD1. V shed 5 bases and J 2 bases; nucleotides not matched to a gene: 8. The CDR3 contains 14 residues. CDR1 and CDR2 from the germline V gene are GTSNPN and SVGIG (reference sequence).

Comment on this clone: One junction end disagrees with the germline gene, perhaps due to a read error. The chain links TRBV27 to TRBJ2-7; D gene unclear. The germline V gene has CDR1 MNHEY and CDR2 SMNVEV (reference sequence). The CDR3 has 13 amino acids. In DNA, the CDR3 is TGTGCCGGCAGTCCCAGACAACCCTACGAGCAGTACTTC. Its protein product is CAGSPRQPYEQYF.

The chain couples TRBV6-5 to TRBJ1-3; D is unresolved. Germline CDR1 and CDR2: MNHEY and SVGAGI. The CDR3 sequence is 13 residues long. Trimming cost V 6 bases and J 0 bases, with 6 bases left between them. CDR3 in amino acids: CASRRSSGNTIYF. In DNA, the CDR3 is TGTGCCAGCAGACGGAGCTCTGGAAACACCATATATTTT.

In nucleotides, the CDR3 is TGTGCCAGCAGCCCCAATAGCGGACTAGCTGGTTACAATGAGCAGTTCTTC. Its translation: CASSPNSGLAGYNEQFF. V gene TRBV5-4 combines with J gene TRBJ2-1, with 8 positions matching TRBD2. V lost 4 bases to trimming and J lost 4 bases; unmatched junction nucleotides: 13. Germline assignment: CDR1 SGHNT and CDR2 YYREEE (reference sequence). There are 17 residues in the CDR3.

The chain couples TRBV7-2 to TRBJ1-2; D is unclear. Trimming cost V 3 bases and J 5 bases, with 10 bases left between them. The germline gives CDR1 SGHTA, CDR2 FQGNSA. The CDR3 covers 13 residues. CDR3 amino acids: CASSFATSYGYTF. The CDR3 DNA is TGTGCCAGCAGCTTTGCCACATCTTATGGCTACACCTTC.

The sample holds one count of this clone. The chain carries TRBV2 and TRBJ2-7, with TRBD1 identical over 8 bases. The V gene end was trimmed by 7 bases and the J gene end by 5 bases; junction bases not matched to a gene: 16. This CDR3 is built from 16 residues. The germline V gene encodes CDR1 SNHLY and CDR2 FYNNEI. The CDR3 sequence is CASTRLGRGRIHEQYF. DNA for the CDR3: TGTGCCAGCACCCGGTTGGGCAGGGGGCGGATCCACGAGCAGTACTTC.

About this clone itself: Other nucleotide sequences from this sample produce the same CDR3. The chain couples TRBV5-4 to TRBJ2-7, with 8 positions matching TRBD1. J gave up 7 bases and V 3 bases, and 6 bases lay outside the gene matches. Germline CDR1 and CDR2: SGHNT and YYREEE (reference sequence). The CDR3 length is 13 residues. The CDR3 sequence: CASSSSGGREQYF. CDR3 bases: TGTGCCAGCAGCTCGTCAGGGGGCCGGGAGCAGTACTTC.

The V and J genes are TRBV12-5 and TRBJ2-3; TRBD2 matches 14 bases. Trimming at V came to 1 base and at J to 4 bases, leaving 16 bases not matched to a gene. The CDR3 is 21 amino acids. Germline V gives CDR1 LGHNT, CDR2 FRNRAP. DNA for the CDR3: TGTGCTAGTGGTTTGGACCGACTAGCGGGAGGGCCGTCTCGTCTTCCAGATACGCAGTATTTT. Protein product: CASGLDRLAGGPSRLPDTQYF. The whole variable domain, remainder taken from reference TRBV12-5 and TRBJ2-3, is DARVTQTPRHKVTEMGQEVTMRCQPILGHNTVFWYRQTMMQGLELLAYFRNRAPLDDSGMPKDRFSAEMPDATLATLKIQPSEPRDSAVYFCASGLDRLAGGPSRLPDTQYFGPGTRLTVL.

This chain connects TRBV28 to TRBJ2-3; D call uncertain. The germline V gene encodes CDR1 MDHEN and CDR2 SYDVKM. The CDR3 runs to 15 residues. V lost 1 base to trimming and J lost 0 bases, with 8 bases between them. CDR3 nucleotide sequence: TGTGCCAGCAGTTTATTTAGCCTTAGCACAGATACGCAGTATTTT. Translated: CASSLFSLSTDTQYF.

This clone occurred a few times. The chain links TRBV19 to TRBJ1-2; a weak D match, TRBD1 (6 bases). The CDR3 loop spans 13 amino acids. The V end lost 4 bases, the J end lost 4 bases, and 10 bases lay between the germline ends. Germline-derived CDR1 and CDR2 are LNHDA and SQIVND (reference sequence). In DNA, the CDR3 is TGTGCCAGTAGTAAAACAGGGCTCTATGGCTACACCTTC. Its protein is CASSKTGLYGYTF.

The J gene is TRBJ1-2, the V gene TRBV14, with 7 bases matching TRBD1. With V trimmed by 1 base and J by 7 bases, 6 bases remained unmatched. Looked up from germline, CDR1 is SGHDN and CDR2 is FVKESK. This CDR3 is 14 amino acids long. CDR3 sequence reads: CASSQAQGVFGYTF. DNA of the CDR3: TGTGCCAGCAGCCAAGCCCAGGGGGTTTTTGGCTACACCTTC.

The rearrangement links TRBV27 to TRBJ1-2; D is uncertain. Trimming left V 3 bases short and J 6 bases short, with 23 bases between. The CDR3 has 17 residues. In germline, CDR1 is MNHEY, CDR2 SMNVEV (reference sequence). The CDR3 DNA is TGTGCCAGCAGTTTCCCCCCCGCGGGAGCGCGGTTCCATGGCTACACCTTC. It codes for CASSFPPAGARFHGYTF.

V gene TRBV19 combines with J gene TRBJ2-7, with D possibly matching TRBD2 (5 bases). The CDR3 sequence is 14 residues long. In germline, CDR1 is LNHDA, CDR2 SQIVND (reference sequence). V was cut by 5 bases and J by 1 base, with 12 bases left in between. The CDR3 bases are TGTGCCAGTAGTGCGACACTAGATTCCTACGAGCAGTACTTC. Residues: CASSATLDSYEQYF.

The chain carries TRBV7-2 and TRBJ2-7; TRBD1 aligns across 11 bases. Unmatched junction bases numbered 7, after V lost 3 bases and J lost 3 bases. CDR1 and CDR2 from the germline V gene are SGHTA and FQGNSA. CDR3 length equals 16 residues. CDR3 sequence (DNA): TGTGCCAGCAGCTTTTCCGGGACAGGGGGGTTCTACGAGCAGTACTTC. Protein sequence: CASSFSGTGGFYEQYF.

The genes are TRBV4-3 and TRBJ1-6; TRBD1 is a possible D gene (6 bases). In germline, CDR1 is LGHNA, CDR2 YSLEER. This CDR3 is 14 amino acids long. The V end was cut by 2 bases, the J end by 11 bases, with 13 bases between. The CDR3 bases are TGCGCCAGCAGCCAAAACCGACAGGCCCCACCCCTCCACTTT. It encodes CASSQNRQAPPLHF.

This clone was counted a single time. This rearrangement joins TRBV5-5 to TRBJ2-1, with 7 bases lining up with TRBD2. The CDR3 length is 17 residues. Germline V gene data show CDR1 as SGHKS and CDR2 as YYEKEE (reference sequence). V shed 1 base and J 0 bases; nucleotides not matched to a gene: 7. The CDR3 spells CASSLRASGNSYNEQFF. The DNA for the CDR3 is TGTGCCAGCAGCTTGAGGGCTAGCGGTAACTCCTACAATGAGCAGTTCTTC.

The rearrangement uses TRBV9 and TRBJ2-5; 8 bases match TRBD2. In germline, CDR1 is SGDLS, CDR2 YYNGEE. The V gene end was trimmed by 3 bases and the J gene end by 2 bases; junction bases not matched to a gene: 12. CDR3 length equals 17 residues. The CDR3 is CASSEGDLAGGQETQYF. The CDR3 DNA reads TGTGCCAGCAGCGAGGGGGATCTGGCGGGGGGACAAGAGACCCAGTACTTC.

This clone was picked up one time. CDR3 bases: TGTGCCAGTAGTATCCCCGGGACAGGGATTCGAGCTTTCTTT. This codes for CASSIPGTGIRAFF. This chain connects TRBV19 to TRBJ1-1, with 9 bases aligning to TRBD1. Germline CDR1 LNHDA, CDR2 SQIVND (reference sequence). V lost 3 bases and J lost 10; bases outside the gene matches: 9. The CDR3 contains 14 residues.

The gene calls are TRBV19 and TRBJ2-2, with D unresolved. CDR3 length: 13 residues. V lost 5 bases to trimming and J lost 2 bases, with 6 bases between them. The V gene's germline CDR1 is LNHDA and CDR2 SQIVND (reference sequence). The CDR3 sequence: CASSLHNTGELFF. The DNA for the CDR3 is TGTGCCAGTAGTTTACACAACACCGGGGAGCTGTTTTTT.

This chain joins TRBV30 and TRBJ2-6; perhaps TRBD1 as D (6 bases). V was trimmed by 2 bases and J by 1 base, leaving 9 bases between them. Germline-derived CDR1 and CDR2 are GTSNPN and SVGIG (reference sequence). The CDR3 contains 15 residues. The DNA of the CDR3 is TGTGCCTGGAGTCTCACAGGGTCTGGGGCCAACGTCCTGACTTTC. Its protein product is CAWSLTGSGANVLTF. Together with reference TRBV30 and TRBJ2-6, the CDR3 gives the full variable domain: SQTIHQWPATLVQPVGSPLSLECTVEGTSNPNLYWYRQAAGRGLQLLFYSVGIGQISSEVPQNLSASRPQDRQFILSSKKLLLSDSGFYLCAWSLTGSGANVLTFGAGSRLTVL.